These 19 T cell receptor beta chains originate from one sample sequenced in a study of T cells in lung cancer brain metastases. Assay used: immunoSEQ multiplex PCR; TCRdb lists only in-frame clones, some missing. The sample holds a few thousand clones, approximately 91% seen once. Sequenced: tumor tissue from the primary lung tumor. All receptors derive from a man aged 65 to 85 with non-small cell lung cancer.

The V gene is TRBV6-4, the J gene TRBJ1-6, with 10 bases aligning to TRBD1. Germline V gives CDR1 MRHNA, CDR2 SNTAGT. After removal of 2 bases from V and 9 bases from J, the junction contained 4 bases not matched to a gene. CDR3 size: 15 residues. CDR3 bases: TGTGCCAGCAGTGACGCCGGGACAGGGGCTTCACCCCTCCACTTT. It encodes CASSDAGTGASPLHF.

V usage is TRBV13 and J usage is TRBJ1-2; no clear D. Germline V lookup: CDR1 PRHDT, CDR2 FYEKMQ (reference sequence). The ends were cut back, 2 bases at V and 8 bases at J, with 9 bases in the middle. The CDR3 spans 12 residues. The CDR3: CASSLRSKGYTF. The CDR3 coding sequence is TGTGCCAGCAGCTTACGAAGTAAAGGCTACACCTTC.

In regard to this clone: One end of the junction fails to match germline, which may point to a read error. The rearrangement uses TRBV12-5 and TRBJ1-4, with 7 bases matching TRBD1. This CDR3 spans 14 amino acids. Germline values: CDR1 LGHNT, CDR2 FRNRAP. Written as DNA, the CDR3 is TGTACTAGTGGTTTAGGGGACAGCTTCCCAAAACTGTTTTTT. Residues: CTSGLGDSFPKLFF.

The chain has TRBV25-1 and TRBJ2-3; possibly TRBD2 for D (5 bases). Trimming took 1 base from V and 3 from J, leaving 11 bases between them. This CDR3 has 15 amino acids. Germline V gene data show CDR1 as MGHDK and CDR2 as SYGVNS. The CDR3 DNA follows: TGTGCCAGCAGTGAATGGCGCGGGCAGACAGATACGCAGTATTTT. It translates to CASSEWRGQTDTQYF.

The CDR3 region has the DNA TGCAGCGTTGAAGGGACTAGCGGGAGGAACGACTTCTCCTACGAGCAGTACTTC. This codes for CSVEGTSGRNDFSYEQYF. The chain couples TRBV29-1 to TRBJ2-7; 14 positions agree with TRBD2. Germline values: CDR1 SQVTM, CDR2 ANQGSEA. With 1 base clipped from V and 0 bases from J, the junction kept 8 bases outside the gene matches. The CDR3 is 18 residues long.

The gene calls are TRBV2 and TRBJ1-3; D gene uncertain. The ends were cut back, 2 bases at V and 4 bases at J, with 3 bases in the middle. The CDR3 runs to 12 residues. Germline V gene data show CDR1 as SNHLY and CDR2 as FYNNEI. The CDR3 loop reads CASSEQGNTIYF. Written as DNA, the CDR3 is TGTGCCAGCAGTGAACAGGGAAACACCATATATTTT.

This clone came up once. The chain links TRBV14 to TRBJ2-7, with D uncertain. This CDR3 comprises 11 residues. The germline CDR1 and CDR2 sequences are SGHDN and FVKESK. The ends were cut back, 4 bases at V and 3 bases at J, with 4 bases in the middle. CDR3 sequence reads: CASSLNYEQYF. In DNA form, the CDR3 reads TGTGCCAGCAGCCTAAACTACGAGCAGTACTTC. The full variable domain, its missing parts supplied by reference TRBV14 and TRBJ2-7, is EAGVTQFPSHSVIEKGQTVTLRCDPISGHDNLYWYRRVMGKEIKFLLHFVKESKQDESGMPNNRFLAERTGGTYSTLKVQPAELEDSGVYFCASSLNYEQYFGPGTRLTVT.

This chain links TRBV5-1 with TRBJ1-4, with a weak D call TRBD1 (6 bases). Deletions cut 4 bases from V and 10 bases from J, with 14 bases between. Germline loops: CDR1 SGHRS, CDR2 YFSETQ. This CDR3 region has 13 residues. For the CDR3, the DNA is TGCGCCAGCAGCCTGCAGGGGAACGGAAAACTGTTTTTT. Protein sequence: CASSLQGNGKLFF.

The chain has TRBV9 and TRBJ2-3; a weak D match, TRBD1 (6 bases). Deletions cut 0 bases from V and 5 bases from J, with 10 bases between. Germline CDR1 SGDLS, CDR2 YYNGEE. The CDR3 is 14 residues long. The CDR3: CASSVDRVVDTQYF. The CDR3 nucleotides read TGTGCCAGCAGCGTAGACAGGGTTGTAGATACGCAGTATTTT.

CDR3 residues: CASSLSTSNEQFF. The CDR3 DNA sequence: TGTGCCAGCAGTTTATCGACTAGCAATGAGCAGTTCTTC. J is TRBJ2-1 and V is TRBV27, with D perhaps TRBD2 (6 bases). The CDR3 is 13 residues long. V was shortened by 0 bases and J by 6 bases, with 6 bases between the two germline ends. The germline CDR1 and CDR2 sequences are MNHEY and SMNVEV (reference sequence).

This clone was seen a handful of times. The CDR3 DNA is TGTGCCAGAAACCAGGGGAGGGGGCACACTGAAGCTTTCTTT. Residues: CARNQGRGHTEAFF. J is TRBJ1-1 and V is TRBV30; 7 bases align to TRBD1. V was pared by 8 bases and J by 3 bases, with 12 bases of the junction left unmatched. The CDR3 is 14 amino acids. Germline CDR1 GTSNPN, CDR2 SVGIG (reference sequence).

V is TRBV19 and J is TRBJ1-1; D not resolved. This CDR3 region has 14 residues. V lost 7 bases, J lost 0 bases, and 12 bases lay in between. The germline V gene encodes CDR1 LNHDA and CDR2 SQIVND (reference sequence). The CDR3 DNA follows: TGTGCCAGTACAGCTTTGATTCTGAACACTGAAGCTTTCTTT. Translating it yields CASTALILNTEAFF.

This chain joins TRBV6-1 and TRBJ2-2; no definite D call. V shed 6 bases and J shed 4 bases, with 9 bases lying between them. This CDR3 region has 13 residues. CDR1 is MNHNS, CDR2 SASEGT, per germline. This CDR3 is CASSTTTTGELFF. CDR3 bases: TGTGCCAGCAGCACCACTACCACCGGGGAGCTGTTTTTT.

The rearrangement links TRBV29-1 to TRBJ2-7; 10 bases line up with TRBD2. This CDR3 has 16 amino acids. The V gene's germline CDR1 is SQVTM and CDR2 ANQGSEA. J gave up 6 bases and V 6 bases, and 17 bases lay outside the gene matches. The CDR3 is CSVTSPTSGATREQYF. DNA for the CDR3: TGCAGCGTCACGTCCCCCACTAGCGGGGCCACGCGCGAGCAGTACTTC.

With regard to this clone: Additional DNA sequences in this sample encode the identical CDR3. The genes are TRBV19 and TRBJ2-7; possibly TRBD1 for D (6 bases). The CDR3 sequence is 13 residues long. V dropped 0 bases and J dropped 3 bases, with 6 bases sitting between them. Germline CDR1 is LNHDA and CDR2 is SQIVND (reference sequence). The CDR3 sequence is CASSIEGGYEQYF. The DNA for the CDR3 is TGTGCCAGTAGTATAGAAGGGGGCTACGAGCAGTACTTC.

The CDR3 protein is CASSTGTVNYGYTF. The CDR3 DNA reads TGTGCCAGCAGTACCGGGACAGTTAACTATGGCTACACCTTC. The J gene is TRBJ1-2, the V gene TRBV6-6; 7 bases align to TRBD1. From germline, CDR1 is MNHNY and CDR2 SVGAGI (reference sequence). This CDR3 region has 14 residues. V shed 5 bases and J 1 base; nucleotides not matched to a gene: 4.

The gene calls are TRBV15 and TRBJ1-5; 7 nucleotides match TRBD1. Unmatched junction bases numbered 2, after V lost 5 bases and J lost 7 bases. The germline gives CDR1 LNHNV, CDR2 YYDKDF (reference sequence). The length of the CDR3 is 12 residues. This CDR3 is CATSVGGQPQHF. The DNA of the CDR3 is TGTGCCACCAGCGTAGGGGGCCAGCCCCAGCATTTT.

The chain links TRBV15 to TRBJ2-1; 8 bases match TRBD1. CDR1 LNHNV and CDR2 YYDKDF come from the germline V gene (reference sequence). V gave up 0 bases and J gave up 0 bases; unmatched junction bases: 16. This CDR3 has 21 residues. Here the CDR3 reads CATSRDLWGTGVQSSYNEQFF. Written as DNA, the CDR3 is TGTGCCACCAGCAGAGATTTATGGGGGACAGGAGTCCAGAGCTCCTACAATGAGCAGTTCTTC.

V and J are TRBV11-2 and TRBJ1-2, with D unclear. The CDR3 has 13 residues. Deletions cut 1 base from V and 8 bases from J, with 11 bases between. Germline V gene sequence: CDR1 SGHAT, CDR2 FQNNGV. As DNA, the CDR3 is TGTGCCAGCAGCTTAGCAGGCCCGGAAGGCTACACCTTC. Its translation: CASSLAGPEGYTF.